This T cell receptor beta chain was obtained from a study of cytomegalovirus exposure and HLA in healthy donors. Study-wide points: Trimming of TCR beta V- and J-genes showed a link, identified in a later analysis, to a missense DCLRE1C variant.

The CDR3 has 14 amino acids. The ends lost 11 bases at V and 9 bases at J; junction bases unmatched: 12. The V gene's germline CDR1 is MDHEN and CDR2 SYDVKM. The PCR contained 60 Vbeta and 13 Jbeta primers. Clones were sequenced by immunoSEQ multiplex PCR, and TCRdb holds only the in-frame ones, with some missing. The sample includes 97,000 or so clones, around a tenth of them seen just once. About this clone: Its antigen is not identified.

Sequenced sample: PBMCs. The receptor's source is a man over 45 in good health and CMV-seropositive. The rearrangement joins TRBV28 to TRBJ2-1; TRBD2 matches at 11 bases. The CDR3 region has the DNA TGTGCCTCCTACGGGGCTAGCGGGAGGCGTGAGCAGTTCTTC. Translation gives CASYGASGRREQFF.